Listed below are T cell receptor beta chains from one sample, sequenced in a study of T cell changes during pregnancy in multiple sclerosis. Here immunoSEQ multiplex PCR was the method, and the copy in TCRdb shows in-frame clones only, minus some. The sample holds 60,000 to 80,000 clones, about 88% seen once. Material: peripheral blood, obtained before pregnancy. Receptors were obtained from a female donor with multiple sclerosis, enrolled in a pregnancy study. Both conserved end residues are part of each CDR3. D genes are given only for firm matches. Expanded clones get a size class; other rows say once, few or many, or leave the size out.

CSVPTGLAGRTDTQYF	TGCAGCGTTCCGACCGGACTAGCGGGCCGCACAGATACGCAGTATTTT	TRBV29-1	TRBJ2-3	16	TRBD2	-
CASSDRLPRNGYEQYF	TGTGCCAGCAGTGACCGACTGCCGCGTAATGGCTACGAGCAGTACTTC	TRBV6-4	TRBJ2-7	16	-	-
CASSLLGADTQYF	TGTGCCAGCAGCTTATTAGGGGCAGATACGCAGTATTTT	TRBV7-7	TRBJ2-3	13	-	-
CASNQRGQGGTEAFF	TGTGCCAGCAACCAAAGGGGACAGGGAGGGACTGAAGCTTTCTTT	TRBV2	TRBJ1-1	15	TRBD1	-
CATAEGFTQPQHF	TGTGCCACCGCGGAGGGGTTTACGCAGCCCCAGCATTTT	TRBV10-3	TRBJ1-5	13	-	-
CAWSTGTSGGYNEQFF	TGTGCCTGGAGTACAGGGACTAGCGGAGGCTACAATGAGCAGTTCTTC	TRBV30	TRBJ2-1	16	TRBD2	-
CASSSTGEEEQYF	TGTGCCAGCAGCAGTACAGGGGAGGAGGAGCAGTACTTC	TRBV11-3	TRBJ2-7	13	-	once
CASGLVPGNQPQHF	TGTGCTAGTGGTTTGGTACCGGGCAATCAGCCCCAGCATTTT	TRBV12-5	TRBJ1-5	14	-	-
CASSLSSGRRGTDTQYF	TGTGCCAGCAGCTTGTCTAGCGGGAGGCGTGGCACAGATACGCAGTATTTT	TRBV7-6	TRBJ2-3	17	TRBD2	once
CASSPKRDQNTEAFF	TGTGCCAGCTCACCAAAGCGGGACCAGAACACTGAAGCTTTCTTT	TRBV18	TRBJ1-1	15	-	-
CASSQGQGVIHETQYF	TGCGCCAGCAGCCAGGGACAGGGGGTGATTCACGAGACCCAGTACTTC	TRBV4-1	TRBJ2-5	16	TRBD1	-
CASPDRPNTGELFF	TGTGCCAGCCCTGACAGACCGAACACCGGGGAGCTGTTTTTT	TRBV6-1	TRBJ2-2	14	-	few
CASNTRVAGTGSDTQYF	TGTGCCAGCAACACCCGGGTAGCTGGGACAGGGTCAGATACGCAGTATTTT	TRBV5-4	TRBJ2-3	17	TRBD1	once
CSVASHSGNYGYTF	TGCAGCGTTGCCAGTCATTCAGGAAACTATGGCTACACCTTC	TRBV29-1	TRBJ1-2	14	-	-